This TCR beta chain was obtained from a study of T cells in Graves' hyperthyroidism and ophthalmopathy. This clonotype came up many times. It was RNA transcripts that yielded the amplified TCR beta CDR3 regions. RT-PCR in the first round (using the HTBI primer set) targeted the TCR CDR3. Each CDR3 protein is one row after TCRdb ran MiXCR on the multiplex PCR reads. Altogether over 500,000 distinct CDR3 sequences are present, around 50% being singletons, with the ten largest covering about two fifths. Deletions cut 1 base from V and 9 bases from J, with 13 bases between. CDR3 size: 15 residues. The clonotype originates from an adult woman with Graves' disease, either hyperthyroidism or ophthalmopathy (not recorded which). Sequenced: peripheral blood or thyroid tissue (not recorded which). The chain couples TRBV12-3 or TRBV12-4 to TRBJ1-6, with a possible D match to TRBD1 (6 bases). CDR3 DNA sequence: TGTGCCAGCAGTTTAGAGGCAGGGGAAAGTTCACCCCTCCACTTT. Protein: CASSLEAGESSPLHF.